This T cell receptor (beta chain) was captured in a study of response to subunit inactivated influenza vaccine. Trimming at V came to 2 bases and at J to 2 bases, leaving 9 bases not matched to a gene. This CDR3 spans 17 amino acids. The germline V gene has CDR1 MNHEY and CDR2 SVGEGT. TCRdb independently ran MiXCR on the RT-PCR reads; one entry per CDR3 protein. The table shows roughly 650,000 distinct CDR3 sequences, with 15% to 19% occurring only once. The material sequenced was PBMCs from blood, taken 11 to 12 days after vaccination. The receptor comes from a man in his fifties who received an inactivated influenza vaccine. The genes are TRBV6-2 or TRBV6-3 and TRBJ2-7; 10 bases agree with TRBD1. The CDR3 DNA sequence: TGTGCCAGCAGTTACGTGAGGACAGGGGGAATGGCCTACGAGCAGTACTTC. This gives the protein CASSYVRTGGMAYEQYF.